One sample yielded the 28 T cell receptor beta chains listed below, sequenced in a study of shared clonotypes between healthy human individuals. Clones were sequenced by immunoSEQ multiplex PCR, and TCRdb holds only the in-frame ones, with some missing. Altogether millions of clones are present, over 85% being singletons, with the ten largest covering roughly 0.14%. The sample taken for sequencing was naive CD4+ T cells sorted from blood. The subset is: CD45RA+ positively selected. These receptor sequences come from a young man in good health.

The DNA of the CDR3 is TGCGCCAGCAGCCAAGGCAGGGTTGGTACCAATGAGCAGTTCTTC. Translated: CASSQGRVGTNEQFF. The V gene is TRBV4-1, the J gene TRBJ2-1, with a possible D match to TRBD1 (5 bases). V lost 1 base, J lost 6 bases, and 13 bases lay in between. This CDR3 comprises 15 residues. Germline V CDR1 and CDR2: MGHRA, YSYEKL.

This clone was recorded only once. The chain combines TRBV4-1 with TRBJ2-3, with a weak D call TRBD2 (5 bases). The ends were cut back, 1 base at V and 2 bases at J, with 13 bases in the middle. There are 16 residues in the CDR3. CDR1 and CDR2 from the germline V gene are MGHRA and YSYEKL. The CDR3 coding sequence is TGCGCCAGCAGCCAAGGGGCTAGCAAACACACAGATACGCAGTATTTT. It specifies CASSQGASKHTDTQYF.

The CDR3 reads CASSHPRRQRTDTQYF. As DNA, the CDR3 is TGCGCCAGCAGCCATCCCCGGCGGCAGCGCACAGATACGCAGTATTTT. The gene calls are TRBV4-3 and TRBJ2-3; D remains ambiguous. Germline V lookup: CDR1 LGHNA, CDR2 YSLEER. CDR3 length: 16 amino acids. Trimming took off 3 bases at V and 1 base at J, with 14 bases between the two ends.

This clone was detected only once. The rearrangement uses TRBV5-1 and TRBJ2-2; D call uncertain. The CDR3 has 15 amino acids. V lost 0 bases to trimming and J lost 11 bases, with 17 bases between them. CDR1 is SGHRS and CDR2 is YFSETQ in the germline V gene. The CDR3 loop is CASSLARLELVELFF. Here the CDR3 DNA reads TGCGCCAGCAGCTTGGCTAGGCTCGAATTGGTCGAGCTGTTTTTT.

CDR3 sequence (DNA): TGTGCCAGCAGCTCTGGGGGGGTGAACACTGAAGCTTTCTTT. It translates to CASSSGGVNTEAFF. The rearrangement uses TRBV5-4 and TRBJ1-1, with D perhaps matching TRBD1 (5 bases). The germline V gene has CDR1 SGHNT and CDR2 YYREEE (reference sequence). The V gene lost 3 bases and the J gene lost 0 bases, with 9 bases spanning the gap. The CDR3 consists of 14 residues. The variable domain in full, with the rest retrieved from reference TRBV5-4 and TRBJ1-1, is ETGVTQSPTHLIKTRGQQVTLRCSSQSGHNTVSWYQQALGQGPQFIFQYYREEENGRGNFPPRFSGLQFPNYSSELNVNALELDDSALYLCASSSGGVNTEAFFGQGTRLTVV.

The V and J genes are TRBV30 and TRBJ1-4, with D unresolved. Germline V gene sequence: CDR1 GTSNPN, CDR2 SVGIG (reference sequence). The CDR3 is made up of 15 amino acids. V gave up 0 bases and J gave up 0 bases, with 8 bases separating them. CDR3 nucleotide sequence: TGTGCCTGGAGTGTACGAGGGCCAACTAATGAAAAACTGTTTTTT. It yields the protein CAWSVRGPTNEKLFF.

This chain links TRBV7-9 with TRBJ1-2, with 8 bases aligning to TRBD1. Germline CDR1 is SEHNR and CDR2 is FQNEAQ (reference sequence). The CDR3 spans 15 residues. J was trimmed by 4 bases and V by 5 bases; bases with no gene match: 9. The CDR3 DNA sequence: TGTGCCAGCAGCGGGGCAGGGGGCTGGGGCTATGGCTACACCTTC. It encodes CASSGAGGWGYGYTF.

With regard to this clone: This sample also contains other DNA sequences that code for the same CDR3. Written as DNA, the CDR3 is TGTGCCAGCAGCTTAGCGGGCGGTCGCACAGATACGCAGTATTTT. Translated, it gives CASSLAGGRTDTQYF. The chain employs TRBV7-8 and TRBJ2-3; no clear D gene. The CDR3 runs to 15 residues. The V gene's germline CDR1 is SGHVS and CDR2 FQNEAQ. Trimming pared 0 bases from V and 1 base from J, leaving 8 bases between. The full variable domain, with the rest looked up from reference TRBV7-8 and TRBJ2-3, is GAGVSQSPRYKVAKRGQDVALRCDPISGHVSLFWYQQALGQGPEFLTYFQNEAQLDKSGLPSDRFFAERPEGSVSTLKIQRTQQEDSAVYLCASSLAGGRTDTQYFGPGTRLTVL.

This rearrangement joins TRBV19 to TRBJ1-6, with D uncertain. With 7 bases removed from V and 2 bases from J, the gap between germline ends came to 9 bases. The length of the CDR3 is 14 residues. The germline V gene encodes CDR1 LNHDA and CDR2 SQIVND (reference sequence). Here the CDR3 reads CASTLGTYNSPLHF. In DNA, the CDR3 is TGTGCCAGTACCCTCGGGACCTATAATTCACCCCTCCACTTT.

The chain recombines TRBV11-2 with TRBJ1-1, with unresolved D. The length of the CDR3 is 14 residues. V was clipped by 2 bases and J by 2 bases, with 9 bases between them. The germline V gene encodes CDR1 SGHAT and CDR2 FQNNGV. The CDR3, as DNA: TGTGCCAGCAGCTTATTACCGCAAAACACTGAAGCTTTCTTT. The encoded protein is CASSLLPQNTEAFF.

The chain carries TRBV7-2 and TRBJ2-6; D possibly corresponds to TRBD1 (6 bases). Germline V gene sequence: CDR1 SGHTA, CDR2 FQGNSA. V lost 5 bases and J lost 3, with 11 bases in between. CDR3 size: 15 residues. The CDR3 DNA reads as TGTGCCAGCAGCCCATACAGGGTTGGGGCCAACGTCCTGACTTTC. It specifies CASSPYRVGANVLTF.

The chain carries TRBV11-2 and TRBJ1-1, with a weak D call TRBD1 (6 bases). The CDR3 sequence is 14 residues long. V lost 3 bases and J lost 7, with 15 bases in between. CDR1 and CDR2 from the germline V gene are SGHAT and FQNNGV. The CDR3 sequence: CASSLGPLRGEAFF. In DNA form, the CDR3 reads TGTGCCAGCAGCTTGGGTCCCCTCAGGGGTGAAGCTTTCTTT. Looking up the rest from reference TRBV11-2 and TRBJ1-1 gives the full variable domain: EAGVAQSPRYKIIEKRQSVAFWCNPISGHATLYWYQQILGQGPKLLIQFQNNGVVDDSQLPKDRFSAERLKGVDSTLKIQPAKLEDSAVYLCASSLGPLRGEAFFGQGTRLTVV.

The chain is built from TRBV2 and TRBJ1-5; D call uncertain. The CDR3 sequence is 12 residues long. Per germline, CDR1 SNHLY and CDR2 FYNNEI. V lost 2 bases and J lost 6, with 5 bases in between. The chain's CDR3 is CASSEWSQPQHF. The CDR3 DNA reads TGTGCCAGCAGTGAATGGTCTCAGCCCCAGCATTTT.

The V and J genes are TRBV11-1 and TRBJ2-5; weak D call: TRBD2 (6 bases). There are 13 residues in the CDR3. Germline values: CDR1 SGHAT, CDR2 FQDESV (reference sequence). Trimming removed 5 bases from V and 5 bases from J, with 12 bases in between. The CDR3 reads CASSHLEGETQYF. For the CDR3, the DNA is TGTGCCAGCAGCCACCTGGAGGGGGAGACCCAGTACTTC. Supplemented by reference TRBV11-1 and TRBJ2-5, the full variable domain reads EAEVAQSPRYKITEKSQAVAFWCDPISGHATLYWYRQILGQGPELLVQFQDESVVDDSQLPKDRFSAERLKGVDSTLKIQPAELGDSAMYLCASSHLEGETQYFGPGTRLLVL.

The CDR3 is CASSYSLLREGNEQFF. The CDR3 DNA is TGTGCCAGCAGTTACTCGCTTCTGCGGGAGGGAAATGAGCAGTTCTTC. The chain links TRBV6-6 to TRBJ2-1, with 9 bases matching TRBD2. V gave up 0 bases and J gave up 7 bases; unmatched junction bases: 7. The CDR3 has 16 residues. Germline CDR1 reads MNHNY; CDR2 reads SVGAGI (reference sequence).

The rearrangement joins TRBV4-1 to TRBJ1-6, with 7 nucleotides matching TRBD1. CDR3 length: 15 residues. Looked up from germline, CDR1 is MGHRA and CDR2 is YSYEKL. V gave up 7 bases and J gave up 6 bases; unmatched junction bases: 9. The CDR3 spells CASTRDSQFNSPLHF. The CDR3 region has the DNA TGCGCCAGCACGCGGGACAGCCAGTTTAATTCACCCCTCCACTTT.

This chain connects TRBV15 to TRBJ2-7; D is undetermined. Trimming removed 3 bases at V and 5 bases at J, with 11 bases between. The CDR3 sequence is 13 residues long. In germline, CDR1 is LNHNV, CDR2 YYDKDF (reference sequence). The CDR3 spells CATSRVLGNEQYF. Here the CDR3 DNA reads TGTGCCACCAGCAGGGTATTGGGAAACGAGCAGTACTTC.

This sequence joins TRBV7-9 and TRBJ2-2; 14 nucleotides align to TRBD2. Looked up from germline, CDR1 is SEHNR and CDR2 is FQNEAQ (reference sequence). J was trimmed by 7 bases and V by 4 bases; bases with no gene match: 8. The CDR3 loop spans 17 amino acids. The CDR3 bases are TGTGCCAGCAGCTCGGGACTAGCGGGAGTCCGGATCGGGGAGCTGTTTTTT. This translates into CASSSGLAGVRIGELFF.

This chain links TRBV11-2 with TRBJ1-2; 10 bases agree with TRBD1. The CDR3 is 15 residues long. CDR1 and CDR2 from the germline V gene are SGHAT and FQNNGV. The V gene end was trimmed by 5 bases and the J gene end by 4 bases; junction bases not matched to a gene: 7. Here the CDR3 reads CASSRTRTGGYGYTF. CDR3 in DNA: TGTGCCAGCAGCCGTACTAGGACAGGGGGCTATGGCTACACCTTC.

V gene TRBV30 combines with J gene TRBJ1-6; D ambiguous. Trimming pared 3 bases from V and 8 bases from J, leaving 11 bases between. The CDR3 length is 13 residues. Per the germline V gene, CDR1 is GTSNPN and CDR2 is SVGIG (reference sequence). The CDR3 spells CAWRRQLDSPLHF. CDR3 bases: TGTGCCTGGAGACGACAACTCGATTCACCCCTCCACTTT.

This chain uses TRBV19 with TRBJ2-3, with TRBD2 matching 9 bases. The CDR3 sequence is 16 residues long. From germline, CDR1 is LNHDA and CDR2 SQIVND (reference sequence). V trimming: 3 bases; J trimming: 4 bases; junction bases outside the gene matches: 8. The CDR3 spells CASSIGAGGWADTQYF. The DNA of the CDR3 is TGTGCCAGTAGTATTGGAGCGGGGGGTTGGGCAGATACGCAGTATTTT.

The gene calls are TRBV6-1 and TRBJ1-3; D uncertain. With 6 bases removed from V and 2 bases from J, the gap between germline ends came to 5 bases. The CDR3 has 12 residues. Per germline, CDR1 MNHNS and CDR2 SASEGT. The CDR3 protein is CASRLTGNTIYF. The CDR3 region has the DNA TGTGCCAGCAGGTTAACTGGAAACACCATATATTTT.

The rearrangement links TRBV25-1 to TRBJ2-7; D is perhaps TRBD1 or TRBD2 (6 bases each). CDR3 length: 15 amino acids. Looked up from germline, CDR1 is MGHDK and CDR2 is SYGVNS. Trimming shortened V by 5 bases and J by 2 bases, and 16 bases separated the two germline ends. The CDR3 coding sequence is TGTGCCAGCAGTAATTGGGGGGCGGGTACCTACGAGCAGTACTTC. This translates into CASSNWGAGTYEQYF.

J is TRBJ1-1 and V is TRBV9; no clear D. The germline V gene encodes CDR1 SGDLS and CDR2 YYNGEE. Trimming cost V 2 bases and J 1 base, with 9 bases left between them. CDR3 length equals 14 residues. This CDR3 reads CASSVRYSNTEAFF. The CDR3 nucleotides read TGTGCCAGCAGCGTTAGGTATTCGAACACTGAAGCTTTCTTT.

The chain joins TRBV6-4 to TRBJ2-1, with D perhaps TRBD1 (5 bases). This CDR3 spans 17 amino acids. With 3 bases removed from V and 5 bases from J, the gap between germline ends came to 20 bases. Germline-derived CDR1 and CDR2 are MRHNA and SNTAGT. DNA of the CDR3: TGTGCCAGCAGTGAAGTGGCAGGGCGGACCGCAAACAATGAGCAGTTCTTC. Translating gives CASSEVAGRTANNEQFF.

The chain joins TRBV9 to TRBJ2-7; D call uncertain. V lost 4 bases and J 2 bases, leaving 13 bases between the germline ends. The CDR3 has 14 residues. The germline V gene has CDR1 SGDLS and CDR2 YYNGEE. CDR3 nucleotides: TGTGCCAGCAGCCCTCGACTGGCCCCCTACGAGCAGTACTTC. Its protein product is CASSPRLAPYEQYF.

The genes are TRBV2 and TRBJ1-6; possibly TRBD1 for D (6 bases). The length of the CDR3 is 15 residues. In germline, CDR1 is SNHLY, CDR2 FYNNEI. V lost 5 bases, J lost 2 bases, and 10 bases lay in between. The CDR3 sequence is CASSPRGTYNSPLHF. CDR3 bases: TGTGCCAGCAGTCCGAGGGGGACCTATAATTCACCCCTCCACTTT.

This clone was detected only once. The chain is built from TRBV30 and TRBJ1-1; 7 bases agree with TRBD1. CDR3 size: 15 residues. CDR1 is GTSNPN and CDR2 is SVGIG in the germline V gene (reference sequence). Trimming took 6 bases from V and 6 from J; bases not matched to a gene: 16. CDR3 sequence (DNA): TGTGCCTGCGACAGGGACGCTCTTAGCGGCGCTGAAGCTTTCTTT. Translated, it gives CACDRDALSGAEAFF. Based on the CDR3 plus reference TRBV30 and TRBJ1-1, the full variable domain is SQTIHQWPATLVQPVGSPLSLECTVEGTSNPNLYWYRQAAGRGLQLLFYSVGIGQISSEVPQNLSASRPQDRQFILSSKKLLLSDSGFYLCACDRDALSGAEAFFGQGTRLTVV.